This T cell receptor beta chain was captured in a study of spatial heterogeneity in lung cancer. TCRdb reprocessed the 5' RACE reads via MiXCR and lists one record per CDR3 protein. This table holds around 11,000 distinct CDR3 sequences, approximately 6.8% found once. Time point specified: sample taken at primary tumor resection. In each case, whole RNA from tumor, nontumor lung or frozen PBMC was sequenced unsorted. Samples were obtained from about 72 donors, all untreated early-stage non-small cell lung cancer patients. This clonotype was detected only a few times. The library was built for alpha chains, so this beta chain is an off-target read and its size means little. CDR1 is LNHDA, CDR2 SQIVND, per germline (reference sequence). Trimming cost V 6 bases and J 2 bases; bases outside gene matches: 8. The CDR3 totals 17 residues.

The sequences come from PBMCs, collected at surgery. This sequence originates from a male donor with early-stage non-small cell lung cancer. The V gene is TRBV19, the J gene TRBJ2-5; 14 nucleotides line up with TRBD2. The CDR3 bases are TGTGCCAGTAGCCAACCGCGACTAGCGGGAGGGCAAGAGACCCAGTACTTC. Amino acids: CASSQPRLAGGQETQYF.